A single sample is the source of the 30 T cell receptor beta chains below, sequenced in a study of blood T cell repertoires in COVID-19. Profiling relied on immunoSEQ multiplex PCR, and the TCRdb table lists in-frame clones only, not all of them. The sample carries around 190,000 clones, roughly 77% recorded once. Sequenced sample: peripheral blood. These receptors were obtained from a man between 65 and 80 years old with active or convalescent COVID-19.

V and J are TRBV19 and TRBJ1-6, with 7 bases matching TRBD1. CDR1 and CDR2 (germline): LNHDA, SQIVND (reference sequence). This CDR3 has 15 residues. With V trimmed by 4 bases and J by 5 bases, 5 bases remained unmatched. In nucleotides, the CDR3 is TGTGCCAGTAGTAGGGACAGCTTTAATAATTCACCCCTCCACTTT. As protein: CASSRDSFNNSPLHF.

This clone came up many times. V is TRBV11-2 and J is TRBJ1-5; the D is unclear. The CDR3 runs 13 residues. Trimming pared 1 base from V and 6 bases from J, leaving 7 bases between. Germline values: CDR1 SGHAT, CDR2 FQNNGV. The CDR3 coding sequence is TGTGCCAGCAGCTTAGTCGAGGGTCAGCCCCAGCATTTT. Translated, it gives CASSLVEGQPQHF.

The J gene is TRBJ2-5, the V gene TRBV6-5; TRBD2 is a possible D gene (5 bases). The germline V gene has CDR1 MNHEY and CDR2 SVGAGI. V lost 10 bases, J lost 0 bases, and 12 bases lay in between. This CDR3 is 13 amino acids long. CDR3 coding DNA: TGTGCCACCCGAGGGTTGAACCAAGAGACCCAGTACTTC. Translating it yields CATRGLNQETQYF.

The V call is TRBV7-9, the J call TRBJ2-5; possibly TRBD2 for D (5 bases). From germline, CDR1 is SEHNR and CDR2 FQNEAQ (reference sequence). CDR3 length: 13 amino acids. V lost 5 bases to trimming and J lost 9 bases, with 16 bases between them. The CDR3 region is CASSPEPDFAQYF. The CDR3 DNA reads TGTGCCAGCAGCCCAGAGCCGGACTTTGCCCAGTACTTC.

The rearrangement links TRBV16 to TRBJ1-3; tentative D call: TRBD1 (5 bases). Germline V lookup: CDR1 KGHSY, CDR2 FQNENV. This CDR3 has 18 residues. V was clipped by 1 base and J by 4 bases, with 20 bases between them. This CDR3 reads CASSQFFPRGSSGNTIYF. CDR3 sequence (DNA): TGTGCCAGCAGCCAATTCTTCCCTAGGGGATCTTCAGGAAACACCATATATTTT.

This chain links TRBV30 with TRBJ1-2, with 9 bases matching TRBD1. CDR1 is GTSNPN and CDR2 is SVGIG in the germline V gene (reference sequence). The CDR3 is 13 residues long. CDR3 DNA: TGTGCAGTCCCCCGGGACAGGGTGTCCGGCTACACCTTC. Translating it yields CAVPRDRVSGYTF.

V and J are TRBV5-1 and TRBJ1-2; D is possibly TRBD1 (5 bases). Germline-derived CDR1 and CDR2 are SGHRS and YFSETQ. The CDR3 extends over 14 amino acids. Trimming pared 0 bases from V and 6 bases from J, leaving 12 bases between. CDR3 nucleotide sequence: TGCGCCAGCAGCTTGGATGGCAGGGCCCATGGCTACACCTTC. Its translation is CASSLDGRAHGYTF.

This clone showed up just a few times. The V and J genes are TRBV18 and TRBJ1-2; D is unclear. The CDR3 covers 15 residues. CDR1 and CDR2 from the germline V gene are KGHSH and LQKENI. The V and J ends lost 6 bases and 5 bases respectively, with 19 bases between them. In DNA form, the CDR3 reads TGTGCCAGCTCTCCCACCTCGTTGCGCTTTTATGGCTACACCTTC. Translation gives CASSPTSLRFYGYTF. Drawing the rest from reference TRBV18 and TRBJ1-2, the complete variable domain is NAGVMQNPRHLVRRRGQEARLRCSPMKGHSHVYWYRQLPEEGLKFMVYLQKENIIDESGMPKERFSAEFPKEGPSILRIQQVVRGDSAAYFCASSPTSLRFYGYTFGSGTRLTVV.

The chain links TRBV19 to TRBJ1-5; 9 bases line up with TRBD1. After removal of 9 bases from V and 7 bases from J, the junction contained 10 bases not matched to a gene. The germline gives CDR1 LNHDA, CDR2 SQIVND (reference sequence). CDR3 length equals 14 residues. For the CDR3, the DNA is TGTGCCAGCACCTCAGACAGGGGGGGCCAGCCCCAGCATTTT. It is translated as CASTSDRGGQPQHF.

The V and J genes are TRBV5-1 and TRBJ1-4; D gene uncertain. This CDR3 spans 15 amino acids. Trimming left V 1 base short and J 8 bases short, with 15 bases between. CDR1 and CDR2 (germline): SGHRS, YFSETQ. The CDR3 sequence is CASSLYSQAGEKLFF. CDR3 coding DNA: TGCGCCAGCAGCTTGTATAGTCAGGCGGGAGAAAAACTGTTTTTT.

V usage is TRBV5-1 and J usage is TRBJ2-3; a possible D gene is TRBD2 (6 bases). With 4 bases removed from V and 6 bases from J, the gap between germline ends came to 18 bases. This CDR3 is 15 amino acids long. Per the germline V gene, CDR1 is SGHRS and CDR2 is YFSETQ. CDR3 amino acids: CASSGSSVGQDTQYF. The CDR3 coding sequence is TGCGCCAGCAGCGGATCTAGCGTTGGCCAGGATACGCAGTATTTT.

The chain employs TRBV19 and TRBJ2-6; tentatively, D is TRBD1 (6 bases). The CDR3 length is 16 residues. Deletions cut 2 bases from V and 0 bases from J, with 8 bases between. The V gene's germline CDR1 is LNHDA and CDR2 SQIVND (reference sequence). CDR3 region: CASSILQGSGANVLTF. The CDR3 bases are TGTGCCAGTAGTATACTACAGGGCTCTGGGGCCAACGTCCTGACTTTC.

This chain connects TRBV13 to TRBJ2-3; TRBD2 matches at 8 bases. Germline-derived CDR1 and CDR2 are PRHDT and FYEKMQ (reference sequence). CDR3 length: 14 residues. Trimming took 2 bases from V and 3 from J; bases not matched to a gene: 1. CDR3: CASSLSSGTDTQYF. The CDR3 DNA follows: TGTGCCAGCAGCTTATCTAGCGGGACAGATACGCAGTATTTT.

The chain uses TRBV6-1 and TRBJ2-1; D possibly corresponds to TRBD2 (6 bases). Germline CDR1 reads MNHNS; CDR2 reads SASEGT. With 0 bases removed from V and 3 bases from J, the gap between germline ends came to 9 bases. The CDR3 spans 15 residues. The CDR3 sequence: CASSEAGTRYNEQFF. The DNA of the CDR3 is TGTGCCAGCAGTGAAGCTGGGACTCGCTACAATGAGCAGTTCTTC.

J is TRBJ1-2 and V is TRBV7-2; a weak D match, TRBD1 (5 bases). The CDR3 has 13 residues. Germline CDR1 and CDR2: SGHTA and FQGNSA. The V gene lost 0 bases and the J gene lost 7 bases, with 9 bases spanning the gap. The CDR3 nucleotides read TGTGCCAGCAGCTTAGCGACAGATATTGGCTACACCTTC. It is translated as CASSLATDIGYTF.

At least ten counts were recorded for this clone. The CDR3 region is CASSVSPISYEQYF. CDR3 bases: TGCGCCAGCAGTGTGAGCCCGATCTCCTACGAGCAGTACTTC. The chain links TRBV10-1 to TRBJ2-7; D unclear. The germline V gene has CDR1 WNHNN and CDR2 SYGVQD (reference sequence). V shed 4 bases and J shed 0 bases, with 10 bases lying between them. This CDR3 region has 14 residues.

This sequence joins TRBV11-2 and TRBJ2-1; the D is unclear. Trimming took 4 bases from V and 0 from J, leaving 10 bases between them. CDR1 is SGHAT, CDR2 FQNNGV, per germline. CDR3 length equals 15 residues. The CDR3 is CASSSTLTSYNEQFF. In DNA form, the CDR3 reads TGTGCCAGCAGCTCGACACTTACCTCCTACAATGAGCAGTTCTTC. The whole variable domain, filled in from reference TRBV11-2 and TRBJ2-1, reads EAGVAQSPRYKIIEKRQSVAFWCNPISGHATLYWYQQILGQGPKLLIQFQNNGVVDDSQLPKDRFSAERLKGVDSTLKIQPAKLEDSAVYLCASSSTLTSYNEQFFGPGTRLTVL.

The chain has TRBV9 and TRBJ2-7, with 12 bases fitting TRBD1. The junction had 3 bases not matched to a gene; V was cut back by 3 bases and J by 5 bases. Germline CDR1 and CDR2: SGDLS and YYNGEE. The CDR3 runs to 14 residues. DNA of the CDR3: TGTGCCAGCAGCGGGGACAGGGGGCGCAACGAGCAGTACTTC. Residues: CASSGDRGRNEQYF.

V gene TRBV18 combines with J gene TRBJ2-3; TRBD2 matches at 12 bases. Germline V gene sequence: CDR1 KGHSH, CDR2 LQKENI. With 5 bases clipped from V and 4 bases from J, the junction kept 4 bases outside the gene matches. CDR3 length: 15 amino acids. The CDR3 here is CASSSSGGGPDTQYF. Written as DNA, the CDR3 is TGTGCCAGCTCATCTAGCGGGGGGGGCCCAGATACGCAGTATTTT.

J is TRBJ2-7 and V is TRBV30, with D unresolved. Trimming shortened V by 3 bases and J by 7 bases, and 19 bases separated the two germline ends. Germline CDR1 reads GTSNPN; CDR2 reads SVGIG (reference sequence). The CDR3 length is 14 residues. CDR3 loop: CAWRPAGSLLEQYF. In nucleotides, the CDR3 is TGTGCCTGGAGGCCCGCAGGCTCGCTCTTGGAGCAGTACTTC.

This clone was observed a handful of times. The chain links TRBV7-2 to TRBJ1-2; possible D gene TRBD1, 6 bases. Trimming left V 1 base short and J 4 bases short, with 10 bases between. The germline V gene encodes CDR1 SGHTA and CDR2 FQGNSA. The CDR3 extends over 14 amino acids. The chain's CDR3 is CASSLVLDSYGYTF. DNA of the CDR3: TGTGCCAGCAGCTTAGTATTGGACAGCTATGGCTACACCTTC.

V is TRBV7-9 and J is TRBJ1-5; 9 nucleotides line up with TRBD1. J was trimmed by 6 bases and V by 4 bases; bases with no gene match: 10. The CDR3 loop spans 16 amino acids. Germline V CDR1 and CDR2: SEHNR, FQNEAQ (reference sequence). The CDR3 DNA sequence: TGTGCCAGCAGCTCCCTCGGGACAGGGATGGGTCAGCCCCAGCATTTT. Amino acid sequence: CASSSLGTGMGQPQHF.

About this clone: This same CDR3 is encoded by further DNA sequences in the sample. This sequence joins TRBV5-1 and TRBJ1-1; D is possibly TRBD1 (5 bases). V lost 2 bases to trimming and J lost 2 bases, with 10 bases between them. This CDR3 comprises 14 residues. Germline V gene sequence: CDR1 SGHRS, CDR2 YFSETQ. This chain's CDR3 is CASSLGGANTEAFF. CDR3 DNA: TGCGCCAGCAGCTTAGGCGGGGCTAACACTGAAGCTTTCTTT.

The rearrangement uses TRBV2 and TRBJ1-1, with 9 bases lining up with TRBD1. CDR3 length: 15 residues. Losses at the gene ends were 6 bases for V and 0 bases for J; bases not matched to a gene: 5. Germline CDR1 is SNHLY and CDR2 is FYNNEI. This chain's CDR3 is CASRAGTGLNTEAFF. CDR3 in DNA: TGTGCCAGCAGGGCCGGGACAGGGTTGAACACTGAAGCTTTCTTT.

This sequence joins TRBV14 and TRBJ1-2; unclear D gene. V was shortened by 0 bases and J by 4 bases, with 18 bases between the two germline ends. The CDR3 totals 17 residues. Germline loops: CDR1 SGHDN, CDR2 FVKESK. CDR3 DNA sequence: TGTGCCAGCAGCCAAGAAACCGGAGCAGCTCAGCTCTATGGCTACACCTTC. This translates into CASSQETGAAQLYGYTF. Full variable domain (remainder filled in from reference TRBV14 and TRBJ1-2): EAGVTQFPSHSVIEKGQTVTLRCDPISGHDNLYWYRRVMGKEIKFLLHFVKESKQDESGMPNNRFLAERTGGTYSTLKVQPAELEDSGVYFCASSQETGAAQLYGYTFGSGTRLTVV.

The chain employs TRBV6-6 and TRBJ1-2; TRBD1 matches at 9 bases. The CDR3 is 12 amino acids. Germline V CDR1 and CDR2: MNHNY, SVGAGI (reference sequence). The J segment lost 7 bases and the V segment lost 6 bases, leaving 3 bases of the junction unmatched. CDR3 loop: CASSTGGVGYTF. Written as DNA, the CDR3 is TGTGCCAGCAGCACAGGGGGCGTTGGCTACACCTTC.

This clone was seen only once. J is TRBJ1-4 and V is TRBV27; weak D call: TRBD1 (6 bases). The CDR3 covers 15 residues. CDR1 and CDR2 from the germline V gene are MNHEY and SMNVEV (reference sequence). V lost 4 bases, J lost 8 bases, and 17 bases lay in between. In DNA, the CDR3 is TGTGCCAGCAGTTATCTGCAGGGGCCGAAAGAAAAACTGTTTTTT. This gives the protein CASSYLQGPKEKLFF.

The J gene is TRBJ1-1, the V gene TRBV6-1; D remains ambiguous. This CDR3 is 16 amino acids long. Germline V CDR1 and CDR2: MNHNS, SASEGT. V lost 3 bases and J 5 bases, leaving 19 bases between the germline ends. CDR3 protein: CASSDSVGTWETEAFF. In DNA form, the CDR3 reads TGTGCCAGCAGTGACAGCGTCGGAACGTGGGAGACTGAAGCTTTCTTT.

V is TRBV10-1 and J is TRBJ2-1; 9 bases align to TRBD2. The CDR3 loop spans 17 amino acids. V shed 0 bases, J shed 5 bases, and the junction held 8 bases outside the gene matches. Germline V gene data show CDR1 as WNHNN and CDR2 as SYGVQD (reference sequence). The CDR3 region has the DNA TGCGCCAGCAGTGAGTCCCCGGGCGGGGGGGAAAACAATGAGCAGTTCTTC. This gives the protein CASSESPGGGENNEQFF.

The gene calls are TRBV30 and TRBJ1-1; D remains ambiguous. The CDR3 length is 11 residues. V was shortened by 3 bases and J by 7 bases, with 9 bases between the two germline ends. The germline CDR1 and CDR2 sequences are GTSNPN and SVGIG (reference sequence). CDR3 coding DNA: TGTGCCTGGAGCCAGGAACTTGAAGCTTTCTTT. Amino acid sequence: CAWSQELEAFF. The full variable domain, completed using reference TRBV30 and TRBJ1-1, is SQTIHQWPATLVQPVGSPLSLECTVEGTSNPNLYWYRQAAGRGLQLLFYSVGIGQISSEVPQNLSASRPQDRQFILSSKKLLLSDSGFYLCAWSQELEAFFGQGTRLTVV.